This T cell receptor (beta chain) was captured in a study of blood T cell repertoires in COVID-19. The repertoire was sequenced with immunoSEQ multiplex PCR; TCRdb's copy has only in-frame clones and lacks some. The sample lists about 160,000 clones; approximately 81% were seen once. J lost 0 bases, V lost 2 bases, and 3 bases had no gene match. This CDR3 comprises 15 residues. Germline-derived CDR1 and CDR2 are MDHEN and SYDVKM. Clinical history reported by participants formed the basis on which cohorts were assigned. The rearrangement joins TRBV28 to TRBJ2-5; 7 bases line up with TRBD2. Sequencing input: PBMCs or T cells enriched from blood (not recorded which). This clonotype originated in a man aged 55 to 69 who had recovered from COVID-19. The DNA for the CDR3 is TGTGCCAGCAGTTTAGCGGGAGCCAACCAAGAGACCCAGTACTTC. It yields the protein CASSLAGANQETQYF.